The source of this T cell receptor (beta chain) is a study of CD8 T cells in ankylosing spondylitis (dated by TCRdb to 2016 to 2017). Turning to the overall study: The study set out to find disease-linked TCR variants by profiling T cell receptor beta repertoires in ankylosing spondylitis patients and healthy donors. The whole study cohort included 108 healthy donors and under 30 ankylosing spondylitis patients. Peripheral blood samples were taken, and synovial fluid was additionally collected from ankylosing spondylitis patients. Summary of the overall study and its limitations: The disease-linked clones showed a CD8+ phenotype and occurred at relatively low frequencies in peripheral blood. Some of the motif variants had been reported before in the synovial fluid and blood of reactive arthritis patients, a finding that suggests common disease-initiation mechanisms. Significant enrichment of the disease-linked clones was reported in matched synovial fluid samples from ankylosing spondylitis patients. Blood from ankylosing spondylitis patients appeared to be characterized by a TCR beta motif composed of eight or nine highly homologous amino acid variants.

Instrument used: Illumina HiSeq 2500. Quantitative 5'-RACE with molecular barcodes was used to prepare TCR beta libraries. Regarding the original processing steps: To identify disease-linked TCR variants, a new computational method was used, one built on a probabilistic model of VDJ rearrangement. In-frame beta chains were kept once TCRdb had trimmed the public reads at Q25 with fastp and called clones with MiXCR. Every CDR3 protein is listed once, alongside the most common genes and DNA of its rows. For this entry, the V and J calls and clone size follow TCRdb and not the study's own pipeline. Counted in this sample were 230,000 or so distinct CDR3 sequences; about 20% of them appeared once. Around 33% of the sample is held by the ten biggest clonotypes. Including the terminal cysteine and phenylalanine, the CDR3 comprises 14 residues. CDR3 DNA only is kept here, 42 bases in frame from base 1. In the germline V gene, CDR1 corresponds to MGHDK and CDR2 to SYGVNS. Trimming removed 5 bases from V and 1 base from J, leaving 11 bases between the germline ends.

This clonotype was seen only a few times. It has no known antigen specificity. Per-base quality was not reported, and no clone a single base away is much larger than it. The receptor was isolated from a male donor with ankylosing spondylitis or in good health (not recorded which). Sequencing was done on a sample of blood, either unsorted or a sorted T cell fraction (not recorded which). Recombination connected TRBV25-1 to TRBJ1-1; no D gene can be assigned with confidence. The sequenced DNA is TGTGCCAGCAGTAATACAGACTGGAACACTGAAGCTTTCTTT. This translates into CASSNTDWNTEAFF.